These 15 T cell receptor beta chains were all obtained from the same sample, sequenced in a study of blood T cell repertoires in COVID-19. TCRdb's copy holds only in-frame clones and misses some; the assay was immunoSEQ multiplex PCR. The sample has about 90,000 clones; approximately 89% are singletons. The sample consisted of peripheral blood. Receptors originate from a man between 60 and 75 years old with acute or convalescent COVID-19.

The J gene is TRBJ1-5, the V gene TRBV21-1; TRBD1 is the table's D call, not checked against the DNA. TRBV21-1 is termed a pseudogene. This CDR3 spans 15 amino acids. The CDR3 coding sequence is TGTGCCAGCAGCAAACATGGAACAGGGAGTCAGCCCCAGCATTTT. This gives the protein CASSKHGTGSQPQHF.

The rearrangement uses TRBV9 and TRBJ2-5; 10 positions match TRBD1. The germline V gene encodes CDR1 SGDLS and CDR2 YYNGEE. The CDR3 extends over 15 amino acids. Unmatched junction bases numbered 5, after V lost 0 bases and J lost 6 bases. CDR3: CASSVGGQGLQTQYF. The CDR3 nucleotides are TGTGCCAGCAGCGTAGGGGGACAGGGGTTGCAGACCCAGTACTTC. Together with reference TRBV9 and TRBJ2-5, the CDR3 gives the full variable domain: DSGVTQTPKHLITATGQRVTLRCSPRSGDLSVYWYQQSLDQGLQFLIQYYNGEERAKGNILERFSAQQFPDLHSELNLSSLELGDSALYFCASSVGGQGLQTQYFGPGTRLLVL.

This rearrangement joins TRBV14 to TRBJ1-1, with TRBD1 matching 7 bases. The CDR3 consists of 17 residues. CDR1 and CDR2 (germline): SGHDN, FVKESK. Unmatched junction bases numbered 14, after V lost 3 bases and J lost 4 bases. CDR3 region: CASSHPARQGSGTEAFF. The CDR3 DNA sequence: TGTGCCAGCAGCCATCCGGCGCGACAGGGTTCCGGCACTGAAGCTTTCTTT.

The chain combines TRBV5-5 with TRBJ1-2; D is possibly TRBD1 (5 bases). The germline gives CDR1 SGHKS, CDR2 YYEKEE (reference sequence). V was clipped by 0 bases and J by 4 bases, with 19 bases between them. This CDR3 is 17 amino acids long. CDR3 in DNA: TGTGCCAGCAGCTTGGTTCAGGGTAGGGGAGGAATCTATGGCTACACCTTC. Amino acid sequence: CASSLVQGRGGIYGYTF.

The chain couples TRBV29-1 to TRBJ2-1; 7 bases agree with TRBD1. The CDR3 is made up of 11 amino acids. The V gene's germline CDR1 is SQVTM and CDR2 ANQGSEA. V gave up 3 bases and J gave up 7 bases; unmatched junction bases: 0. The CDR3 spells CSVDRGNEQFF. The CDR3 DNA follows: TGCAGCGTTGACAGGGGGAATGAGCAGTTCTTC.

V and J are TRBV21-1 and TRBJ2-7; the DNA was not used to check the table's D call, TRBD2. TRBV21-1 is a known pseudogene. This CDR3 is built from 16 residues. Written as DNA, the CDR3 is TGTGCCAGCAGCTTAAGGGGGACTAGCGGGAGCTACGAGCAGTACTTC. Its protein product is CASSLRGTSGSYEQYF.

The gene calls are TRBV19 and TRBJ2-5, with D perhaps matching TRBD2 (6 bases). The V gene lost 4 bases and the J gene lost 4 bases, with 13 bases spanning the gap. This CDR3 has 14 residues. Germline CDR1 LNHDA, CDR2 SQIVND (reference sequence). This CDR3 is CASSKGLRGETQYF. The CDR3 nucleotides are TGTGCCAGTAGTAAGGGACTGAGGGGAGAGACCCAGTACTTC.

This clone was seen a single time. The CDR3 here is CATSVQGLETQYF. CDR3 nucleotide sequence: TGTGCCACCAGTGTACAGGGGTTAGAGACCCAGTACTTC. The chain links TRBV24-1 to TRBJ2-5, with 7 bases that match TRBD1. Germline CDR1 and CDR2: KGHDR and SFDVKD. Trimming at V came to 5 bases and at J to 4 bases, leaving 3 bases not matched to a gene. The CDR3 contains 13 residues.

The chain joins TRBV18 to TRBJ2-3; D is unresolved. Germline V CDR1 and CDR2: KGHSH, LQKENI. Trimming removed 2 bases at V and 0 bases at J, with 6 bases between. This CDR3 comprises 14 residues. Here the CDR3 reads CASSPSFSTDTQYF. CDR3 nucleotide sequence: TGTGCCAGCTCACCATCGTTCAGCACAGATACGCAGTATTTT.

On this clone: Its ends do not fully match the called genes, so a read error is possible. The J gene is TRBJ2-5, the V gene TRBV5-6, with TRBD2 matching over 10 bases. This CDR3 region has 15 residues. CDR1 is SGHDT and CDR2 is YYEEEE in the germline V gene. CDR3 in amino acids: CASTLDLAGAETQYF. The CDR3 DNA follows: TGTGCCAGCACCTTGGATCTAGCGGGAGCAGAGACCCAGTACTTC.

The chain recombines TRBV27 with TRBJ2-1; TRBD1 is a possible D gene (6 bases). The CDR3 covers 16 residues. The germline gives CDR1 MNHEY, CDR2 SMNVEV (reference sequence). Trimming took off 0 bases at V and 2 bases at J, with 11 bases between the two ends. CDR3 sequence reads: CASSLSDSLAYNEQFF. The CDR3 DNA follows: TGTGCCAGCAGTTTATCGGACAGTCTGGCCTACAATGAGCAGTTCTTC.

The V gene is TRBV15, the J gene TRBJ2-3; 11 nucleotides agree with TRBD1. The V segment lost 3 bases and the J segment 1 base; nucleotides outside the gene matches: 18. Germline values: CDR1 LNHNV, CDR2 YYDKDF (reference sequence). There are 21 residues in the CDR3. CDR3 in amino acids: CATSSPGQGAVGVARTDTQYF. CDR3 bases: TGTGCCACCAGCAGTCCTGGACAGGGGGCAGTCGGGGTGGCTCGCACAGATACGCAGTATTTT.

The V and J genes are TRBV9 and TRBJ1-1; D gene unclear. Germline CDR1 SGDLS, CDR2 YYNGEE. V was cut by 4 bases and J by 0 bases, with 7 bases left in between. There are 13 residues in the CDR3. CDR3: CASSLLLNTEAFF. CDR3 coding DNA: TGTGCCAGCAGCTTACTGCTGAACACTGAAGCTTTCTTT.

CDR3 nucleotide sequence: TGTGCCAGCAAGCAGACAGGGAACTTACAAGAGACCCAGTACTTC. The encoded protein is CASKQTGNLQETQYF. This chain joins TRBV6-5 and TRBJ2-5, with 7 bases lining up with TRBD1. After removal of 7 bases from V and 2 bases from J, the junction contained 10 bases not matched to a gene. The CDR3 spans 15 residues. CDR1 is MNHEY and CDR2 is SVGAGI in the germline V gene.

This clone has just one count. The rearrangement uses TRBV6-5 and TRBJ2-1; 7 nucleotides align to TRBD2. Trimming removed 7 bases from V and 2 bases from J; junction bases left unmatched: 8. The V gene's germline CDR1 is MNHEY and CDR2 SVGAGI. The CDR3 covers 15 residues. The CDR3 sequence: CASKRGSGPYNEQFF. CDR3 in DNA: TGTGCCAGCAAGCGGGGTAGCGGGCCCTACAATGAGCAGTTCTTC.